This T cell receptor beta chain derives from a study of CD8+ T cells in alopecia areata. Overall study: Those patients who were treated received oral tofacitinib, which was given at 5 to 10 mg twice daily for moderate-to-severe alopecia areata. Dosing with tofacitinib proceeded for 6 to 18 months, followed by 6 months off drug.

Study-wide findings and caveats: Tofacitinib yielded significantly lower scalp clonality and fewer expanded CD8+ clones among the top 100.

Sequencing used cDNA as its template, made by extracting RNA and reverse transcribing it. Only in-frame clones appear in the TCRdb table, and some are missing; sequencing was by immunoSEQ multiplex PCR. The sample lists roughly 73,000 clones, over 25% seen once, with under 15% in the top ten. A note on this clone: Antigen unknown.

This sample's treatment: oral pan-JAK inhibitor, 5-10 mg twice daily. The CDR3 has 13 residues. Per germline, CDR1 GTSNPN and CDR2 SVGIG (reference sequence). V gave up 5 bases and J gave up 9 bases; unmatched junction bases: 8. This TCR derives from a human donor with alopecia areata. The chain carries TRBV30 and TRBJ2-1; TRBD2 matches 9 bases. The sample was CD8+ T cells sorted from blood, taken at week 4, from a patient treated with tofacitinib. DNA of the CDR3: TGTGCCTGGTTAGAGACTAGCGGCTCTGAGCAGTTCTTC. As protein: CAWLETSGSEQFF.